This TCR beta chain was profiled in a study of cytomegalovirus exposure and HLA in healthy donors. The PCR had 60 Vbeta and 13 Jbeta primers. The table came from immunoSEQ multiplex PCR; TCRdb's copy has only in-frame clones and leaves some out. The top ten hold under 0.25% of the sample, which has a few hundred thousand clones, around 80% seen once. The CDR3 extends over 16 amino acids. Germline assignment: CDR1 SGHAT and CDR2 FQDESV (reference sequence). V dropped 5 bases and J dropped 0 bases, with 17 bases sitting between them. The genes are TRBV11-1 and TRBJ2-7; D may be TRBD1 (6 bases). This receptor was obtained from a girl aged 2 to 9 in good health and CMV-seronegative. Specimen: PBMCs. CDR3 nucleotides: TGTGCCAGCAGCGGGCAAGACACGGACAGCTCCTACGAGCAGTACTTC. Its protein is CASSGQDTDSSYEQYF.